Sequencing of this T cell receptor (beta chain) was carried out in a study of blood T cell repertoires in COVID-19 (dated by TCRdb to the early 2020s). Turning to the overall study: Samples covering the acute and convalescent phases of COVID-19 were provided by collaborators in the United States, Italy and Spain. The dataset comprised deeply sampled blood TCRbeta repertoires from subjects exposed to, actively infected with, or recovered from COVID-19. Samples came from the ongoing ImmuneRACE study (first 160 participants) plus 1,254 subjects from 6 global collaborators. Nearly every sample came with metadata listing a de-identified subject ID, COVID-19 status, age in years and sex. The prospective study material was composed of cDNA or gDNA derived from T cells, B-cell-depleted T cells, or PBMCs. The repertoires were released in a freely available public database meant as a resource for research on the immune response to SARS-CoV-2. Where available, HLA class I and class II types were obtained from metadata supplied by the sample provider rather than from assay-based typing. Overall study outcomes, separate from this receptor: The amount of clinical and demographic metadata varied by source and participant and was provided uncurated.

The collaborating institutions used their own protocols to collect whole blood in K2EDTA tubes. For TCRbeta analysis, collaborators shipped samples in one of three forms: frozen whole blood, isolated PBMCs, or DNA extracted from either of those sample types. With regard to this clone: The antigen it recognizes is unknown. Base qualities are not recorded, but no much larger clone differs from it by a single base.

TCRbeta CDR3 regions were amplified from genomic DNA using the immunoSEQ Assay, a bias-controlled multiplex PCR. The authors processed their data as follows. Nucleated cell counts per sample were estimated from amplification of reference gene primers within the assay. Sequence reads were collapsed and filtered to measure the absolute abundance of every unique TCRbeta CDR3 rearrangement. For each sample, productive Simpson clonality was calculated as the square root of Simpson's diversity index across productive rearrangements. TCRdb retrieved this table from immuneACCESS and kept in-frame rearrangements only. Not all clones are present; in checked studies, unresolved V genes account for under half, and no reason is known for the remainder. D and trimming come from the DNA, and the V and J calls and clone size come from that table. This sample comprises some 150,000 clones, around 81% of them detected only once. The ten top clones hold roughly 8.4% of the sample.

CDR1 and CDR2, looked up from the germline V gene (reference sequence), are SGHNT and YYREEE. The CDR3 goes from the cysteine to the phenylalanine over 15 residues. CDR3 DNA is the only sequence kept; it has 45 bases, read in frame from the first base. V is cut by 4 bases and J by 6 bases, and the space between the germline ends is 19 bases. The sample comprised peripheral blood. Recombination connected TRBV5-4 to TRBJ1-2; TRBD1 is a possible D gene, resting on 5 matching bases. This sequence originates from a human donor with acute or convalescent COVID-19. The donor label of this sample is uncertain. The CDR3 reads as follows: CASSLGLWGGDGYTF. The DNA is as follows: TGTGCCAGCAGCCTGGGGCTCTGGGGAGGGGATGGCTACACCTTC.